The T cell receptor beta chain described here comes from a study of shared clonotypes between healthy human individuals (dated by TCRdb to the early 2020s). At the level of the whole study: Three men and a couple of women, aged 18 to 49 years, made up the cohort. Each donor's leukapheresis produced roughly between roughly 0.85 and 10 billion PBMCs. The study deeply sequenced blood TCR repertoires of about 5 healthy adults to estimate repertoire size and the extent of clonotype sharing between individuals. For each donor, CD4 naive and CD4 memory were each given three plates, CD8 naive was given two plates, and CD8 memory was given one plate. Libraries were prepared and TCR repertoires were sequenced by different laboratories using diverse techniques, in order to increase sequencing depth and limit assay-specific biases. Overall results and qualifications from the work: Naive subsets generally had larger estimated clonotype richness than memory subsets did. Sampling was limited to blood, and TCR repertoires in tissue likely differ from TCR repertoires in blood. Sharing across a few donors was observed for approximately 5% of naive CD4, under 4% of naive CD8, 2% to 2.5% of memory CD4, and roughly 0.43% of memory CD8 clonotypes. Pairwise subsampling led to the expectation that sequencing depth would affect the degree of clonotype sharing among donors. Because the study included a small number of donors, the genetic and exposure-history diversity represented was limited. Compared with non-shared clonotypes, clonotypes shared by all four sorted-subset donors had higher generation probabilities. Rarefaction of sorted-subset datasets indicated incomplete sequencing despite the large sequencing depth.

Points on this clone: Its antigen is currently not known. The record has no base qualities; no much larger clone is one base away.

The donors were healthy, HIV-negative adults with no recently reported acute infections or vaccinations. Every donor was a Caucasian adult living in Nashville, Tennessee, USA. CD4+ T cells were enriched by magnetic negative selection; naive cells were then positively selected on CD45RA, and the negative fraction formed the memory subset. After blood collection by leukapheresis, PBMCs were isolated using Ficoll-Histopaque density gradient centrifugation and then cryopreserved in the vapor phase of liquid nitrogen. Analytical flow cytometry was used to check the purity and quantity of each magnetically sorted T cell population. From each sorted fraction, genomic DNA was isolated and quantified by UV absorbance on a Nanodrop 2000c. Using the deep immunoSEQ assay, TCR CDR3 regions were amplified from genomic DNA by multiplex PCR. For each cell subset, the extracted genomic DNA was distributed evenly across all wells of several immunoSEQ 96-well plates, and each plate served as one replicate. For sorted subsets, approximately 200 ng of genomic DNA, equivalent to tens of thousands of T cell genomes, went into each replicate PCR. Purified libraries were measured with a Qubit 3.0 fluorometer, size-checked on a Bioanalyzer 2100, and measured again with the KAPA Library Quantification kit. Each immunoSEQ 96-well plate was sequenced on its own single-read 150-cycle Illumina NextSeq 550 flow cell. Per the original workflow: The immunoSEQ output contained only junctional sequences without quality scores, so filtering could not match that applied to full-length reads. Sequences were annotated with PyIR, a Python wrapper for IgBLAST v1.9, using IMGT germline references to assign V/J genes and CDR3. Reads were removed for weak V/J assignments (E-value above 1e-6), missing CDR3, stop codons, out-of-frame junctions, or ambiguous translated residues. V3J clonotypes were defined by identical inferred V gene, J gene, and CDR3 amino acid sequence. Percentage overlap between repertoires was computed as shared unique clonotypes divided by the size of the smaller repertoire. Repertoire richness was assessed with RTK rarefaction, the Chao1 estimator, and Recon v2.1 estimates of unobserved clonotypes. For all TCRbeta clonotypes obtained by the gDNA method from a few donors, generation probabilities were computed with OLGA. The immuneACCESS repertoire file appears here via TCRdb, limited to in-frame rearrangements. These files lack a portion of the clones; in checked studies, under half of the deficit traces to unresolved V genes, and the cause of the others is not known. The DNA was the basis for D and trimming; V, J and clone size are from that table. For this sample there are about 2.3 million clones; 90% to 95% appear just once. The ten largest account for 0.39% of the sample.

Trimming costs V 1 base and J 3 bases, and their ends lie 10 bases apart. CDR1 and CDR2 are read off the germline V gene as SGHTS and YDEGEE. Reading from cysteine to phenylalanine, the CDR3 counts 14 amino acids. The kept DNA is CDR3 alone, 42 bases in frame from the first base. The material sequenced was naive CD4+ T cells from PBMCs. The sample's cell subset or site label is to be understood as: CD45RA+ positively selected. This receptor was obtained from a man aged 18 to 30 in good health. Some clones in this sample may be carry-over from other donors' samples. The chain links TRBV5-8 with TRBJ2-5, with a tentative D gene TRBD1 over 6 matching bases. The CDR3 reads CASSLYRVEETQYF. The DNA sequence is TGTGCCAGCAGCTTGTACAGGGTAGAAGAGACCCAGTACTTC. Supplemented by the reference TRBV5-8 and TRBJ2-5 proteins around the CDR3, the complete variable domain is EAGVTQSPTHLIKTRGQQATLRCSPISGHTSVYWYQQALGLGLQFLLWYDEGEERNRGNFPPRFSGRQFPNYSSELNVNALELEDSALYLCASSLYRVEETQYFGPGTRLLVL.